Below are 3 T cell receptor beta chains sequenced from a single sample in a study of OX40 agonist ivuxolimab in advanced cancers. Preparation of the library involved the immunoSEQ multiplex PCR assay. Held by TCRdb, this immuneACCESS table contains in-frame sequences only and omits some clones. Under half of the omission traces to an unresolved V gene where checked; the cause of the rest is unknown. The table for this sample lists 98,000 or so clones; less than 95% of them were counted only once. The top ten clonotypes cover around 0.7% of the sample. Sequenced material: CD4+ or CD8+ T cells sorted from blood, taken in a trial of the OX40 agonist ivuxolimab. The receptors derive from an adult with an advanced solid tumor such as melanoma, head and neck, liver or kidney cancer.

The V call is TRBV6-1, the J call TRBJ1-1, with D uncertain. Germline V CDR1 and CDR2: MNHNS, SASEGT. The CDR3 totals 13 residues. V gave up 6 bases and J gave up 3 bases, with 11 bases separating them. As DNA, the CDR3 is TGTGCCAGCAGGTATCTCAGATACACTGAAGCTTTCTTT. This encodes CASRYLRYTEAFF.

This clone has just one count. CDR3 in amino acids: CASSSNRGSGNTIYF. The CDR3 bases are TGTGCCAGCAGCTCGAACAGGGGCTCTGGAAACACCATATATTTT. The gene calls are TRBV13 and TRBJ1-3, with 7 bases aligning to TRBD1. V lost 4 bases and J lost 0; bases outside the gene matches: 3. This CDR3 is built from 15 residues. The germline V gene encodes CDR1 PRHDT and CDR2 FYEKMQ (reference sequence). Based on the CDR3 plus reference TRBV13 and TRBJ1-3, the full variable domain is AAGVIQSPRHLIKEKRETATLKCYPIPRHDTVYWYQQGPGQDPQFLISFYEKMQSDKGSIPDRFSAQQFSDYHSELNMSSLELGDSALYFCASSSNRGSGNTIYFGEGSWLTVV.

CDR3 protein: CASSFRLAGYEQYF. The DNA for the CDR3 is TGTGCCAGCAGCTTCCGATTAGCGGGATACGAGCAGTACTTC. The chain combines TRBV7-2 with TRBJ2-7, with 8 bases identical to TRBD2. CDR1 is SGHTA and CDR2 is FQGNSA in the germline V gene. Trimming at V came to 3 bases and at J to 4 bases, leaving 5 bases not matched to a gene. The CDR3 totals 14 residues. Based on the CDR3 plus reference TRBV7-2 and TRBJ2-7, the full variable domain is GAGVSQSPSNKVTEKGKDVELRCDPISGHTALYWYRQSLGQGLEFLIYFQGNSAPDKSGLPSDRFSAERTGGSVSTLTIQRTQQEDSAVYLCASSFRLAGYEQYFGPGTRLTVT.